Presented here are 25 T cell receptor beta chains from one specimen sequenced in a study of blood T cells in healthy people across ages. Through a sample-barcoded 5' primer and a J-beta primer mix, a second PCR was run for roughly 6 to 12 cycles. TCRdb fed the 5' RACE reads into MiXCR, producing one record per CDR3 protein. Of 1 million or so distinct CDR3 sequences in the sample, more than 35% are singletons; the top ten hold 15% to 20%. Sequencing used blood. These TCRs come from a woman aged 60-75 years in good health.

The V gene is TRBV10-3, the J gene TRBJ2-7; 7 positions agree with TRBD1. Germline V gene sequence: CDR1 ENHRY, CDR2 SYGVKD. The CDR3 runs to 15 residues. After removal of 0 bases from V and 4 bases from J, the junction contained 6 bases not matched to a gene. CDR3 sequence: CAISESGTEIYEQYF. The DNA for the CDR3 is TGTGCCATCAGTGAGTCCGGGACAGAAATTTACGAGCAGTACTTC.

The CDR3 loop reads CASSLWREIQDTQYF. The CDR3 region has the DNA TGTGCCAGCAGTTTATGGCGGGAGATTCAAGATACGCAGTATTTT. J is TRBJ2-3 and V is TRBV27; TRBD2 matches at 7 bases. This CDR3 has 15 residues. The trim removed 1 base at V and 5 bases at J, leaving 6 bases unmatched. The germline gives CDR1 MNHEY, CDR2 SMNVEV (reference sequence).

CDR3 region: CSATRQGAENIQYF. The CDR3 DNA is TGCAGTGCTACGAGACAGGGGGCAGAAAACATTCAGTACTTC. The chain combines TRBV20-1 with TRBJ2-7; 10 bases fit TRBD1. The J call may be faulty, since TRBJ2-4 better matches the DNA end. Germline-derived CDR1 and CDR2 are DFQATT and SNEGSKA (reference sequence). This CDR3 has 14 amino acids.

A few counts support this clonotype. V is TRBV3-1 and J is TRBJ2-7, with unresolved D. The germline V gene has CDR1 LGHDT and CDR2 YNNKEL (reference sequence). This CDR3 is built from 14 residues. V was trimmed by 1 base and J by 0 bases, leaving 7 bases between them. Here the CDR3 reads CASSQASLSYEQYF. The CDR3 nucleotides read TGTGCCAGCAGCCAAGCGAGCCTCTCCTACGAGCAGTACTTC.

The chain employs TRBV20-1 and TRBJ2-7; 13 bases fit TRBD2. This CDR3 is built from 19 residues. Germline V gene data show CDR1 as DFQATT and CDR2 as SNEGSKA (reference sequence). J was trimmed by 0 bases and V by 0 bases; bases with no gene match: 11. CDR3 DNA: TGCAGTGCTAGAGATCTTGGTCGACTAGCGGGAGGAATCTCCTACGAGCAGTACTTC. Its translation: CSARDLGRLAGGISYEQYF.

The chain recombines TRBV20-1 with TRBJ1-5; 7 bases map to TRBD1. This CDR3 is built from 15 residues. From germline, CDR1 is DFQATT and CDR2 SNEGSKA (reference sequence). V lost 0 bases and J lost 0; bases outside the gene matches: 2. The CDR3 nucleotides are TGCAGTGCTAGAGATGGGACAGATAGCAATCAGCCCCAGCATTTT. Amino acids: CSARDGTDSNQPQHF.

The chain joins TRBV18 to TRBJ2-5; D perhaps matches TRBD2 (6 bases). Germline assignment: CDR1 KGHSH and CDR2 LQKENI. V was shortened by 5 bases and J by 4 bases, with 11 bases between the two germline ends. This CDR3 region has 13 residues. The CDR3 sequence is CASSTPGGETQYF. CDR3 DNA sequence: TGTGCCAGCTCAACCCCCGGGGGAGAGACCCAGTACTTC.

The CDR3 protein is CASSLVSGEVNEQFF. As DNA, the CDR3 is TGTGCCAGCAGCTTAGTTTCGGGCGAGGTCAATGAGCAGTTCTTC. The chain is built from TRBV13 and TRBJ2-1; D uncertain. CDR3 length: 15 amino acids. Germline V gene sequence: CDR1 PRHDT, CDR2 FYEKMQ (reference sequence). V lost 1 base to trimming and J lost 6 bases, with 13 bases between them.

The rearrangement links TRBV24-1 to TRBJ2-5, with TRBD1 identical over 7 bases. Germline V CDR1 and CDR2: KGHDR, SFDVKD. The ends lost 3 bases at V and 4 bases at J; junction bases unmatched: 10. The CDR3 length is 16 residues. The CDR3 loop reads CATSDPTTGIGETQYF. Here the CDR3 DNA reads TGTGCCACCAGTGATCCTACGACAGGGATAGGAGAGACCCAGTACTTC.

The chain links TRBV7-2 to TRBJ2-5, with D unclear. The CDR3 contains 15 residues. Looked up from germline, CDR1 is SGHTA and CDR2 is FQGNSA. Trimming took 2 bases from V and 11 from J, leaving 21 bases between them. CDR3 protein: CASSLRLGFHNEQYF. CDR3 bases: TGTGCCAGCAGCTTAAGGTTAGGGTTCCACAATGAGCAGTACTTC.

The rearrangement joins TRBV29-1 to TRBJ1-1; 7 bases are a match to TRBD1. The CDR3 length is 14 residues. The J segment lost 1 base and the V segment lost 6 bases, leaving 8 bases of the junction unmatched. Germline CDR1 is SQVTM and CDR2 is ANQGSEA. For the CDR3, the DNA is TGCAGCGTACCATCGGGACAGAGGAACACTGAAGCTTTCTTT. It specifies CSVPSGQRNTEAFF.

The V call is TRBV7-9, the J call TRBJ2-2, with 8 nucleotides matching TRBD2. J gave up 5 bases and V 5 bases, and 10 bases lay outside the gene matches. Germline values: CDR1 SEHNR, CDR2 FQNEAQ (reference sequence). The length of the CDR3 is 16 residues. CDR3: CASSAGGSGRTGELFF. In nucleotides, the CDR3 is TGTGCCAGCAGCGCCGGAGGCAGCGGGAGAACCGGGGAGCTGTTTTTT.

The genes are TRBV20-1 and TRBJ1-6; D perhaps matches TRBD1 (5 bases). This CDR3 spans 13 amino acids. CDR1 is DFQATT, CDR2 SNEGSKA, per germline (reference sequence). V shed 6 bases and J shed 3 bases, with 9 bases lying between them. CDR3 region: CSASGGYNSPLHF. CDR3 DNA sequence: TGCAGTGCCAGTGGGGGCTATAATTCACCCCTCCACTTT.

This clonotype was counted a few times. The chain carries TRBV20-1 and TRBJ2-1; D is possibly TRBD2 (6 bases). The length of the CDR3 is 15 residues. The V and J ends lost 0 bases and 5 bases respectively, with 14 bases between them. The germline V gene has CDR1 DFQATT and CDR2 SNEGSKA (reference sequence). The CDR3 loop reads CSARDRERGHNEQFF. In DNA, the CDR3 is TGCAGTGCTAGAGATCGGGAGAGAGGGCACAATGAGCAGTTCTTC.

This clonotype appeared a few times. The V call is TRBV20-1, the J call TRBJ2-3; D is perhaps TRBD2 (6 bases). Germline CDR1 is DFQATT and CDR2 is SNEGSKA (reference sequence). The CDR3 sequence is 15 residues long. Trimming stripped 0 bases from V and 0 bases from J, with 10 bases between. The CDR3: CSARDGAGSTDTQYF. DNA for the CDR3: TGCAGTGCTAGAGATGGGGCGGGGAGCACAGATACGCAGTATTTT.

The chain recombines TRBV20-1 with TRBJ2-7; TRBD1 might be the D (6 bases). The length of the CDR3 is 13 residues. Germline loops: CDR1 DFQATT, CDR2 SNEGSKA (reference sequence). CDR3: CTLGGQPSYEQYF. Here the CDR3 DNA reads TGCACCTTAGGCGGACAGCCCTCCTACGAGCAGTACTTC.

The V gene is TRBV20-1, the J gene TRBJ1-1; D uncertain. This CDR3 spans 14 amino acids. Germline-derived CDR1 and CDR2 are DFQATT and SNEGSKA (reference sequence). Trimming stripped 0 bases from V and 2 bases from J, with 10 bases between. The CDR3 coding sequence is TGCAGTGCTAGAGATTGGGCAGCAAACACTGAAGCTTTCTTT. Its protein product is CSARDWAANTEAFF.

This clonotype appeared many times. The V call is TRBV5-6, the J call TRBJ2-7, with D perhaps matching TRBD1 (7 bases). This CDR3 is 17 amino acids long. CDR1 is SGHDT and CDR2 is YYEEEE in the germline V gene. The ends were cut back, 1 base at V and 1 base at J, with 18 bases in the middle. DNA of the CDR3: TGTGCCAGCAGCTTGAATGGTCAGGGGGGCTATTCCTACGAGCAGTACTTC. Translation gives CASSLNGQGGYSYEQYF.

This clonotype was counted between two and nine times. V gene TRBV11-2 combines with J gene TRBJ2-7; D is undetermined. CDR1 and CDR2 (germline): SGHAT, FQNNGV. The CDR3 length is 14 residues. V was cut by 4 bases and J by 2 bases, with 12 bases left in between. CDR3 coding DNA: TGTGCCAGCAGCTCTCTAGACCGGCCCTACGAGCAGTACTTC. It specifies CASSSLDRPYEQYF.

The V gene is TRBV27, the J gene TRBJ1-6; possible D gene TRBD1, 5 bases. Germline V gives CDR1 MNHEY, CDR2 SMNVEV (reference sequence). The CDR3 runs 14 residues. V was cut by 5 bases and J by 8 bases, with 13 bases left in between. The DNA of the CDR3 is TGTGCCAGCAGTCCCTACGGGGGAGATTCACCCCTCCACTTT. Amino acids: CASSPYGGDSPLHF.

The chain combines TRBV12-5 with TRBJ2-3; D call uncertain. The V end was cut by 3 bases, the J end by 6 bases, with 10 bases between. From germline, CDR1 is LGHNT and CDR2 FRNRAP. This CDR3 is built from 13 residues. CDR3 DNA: TGTGCTAGTGGTTTTGGCGCCGGGGATACGCAGTATTTT. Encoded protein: CASGFGAGDTQYF.

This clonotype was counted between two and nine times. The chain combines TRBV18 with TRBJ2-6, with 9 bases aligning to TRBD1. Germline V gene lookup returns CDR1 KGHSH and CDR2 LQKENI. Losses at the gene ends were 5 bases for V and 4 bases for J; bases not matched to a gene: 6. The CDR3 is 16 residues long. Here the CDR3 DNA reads TGTGCCAGCTCAACGGGGGACAGGGTCGGGGCCAACGTCCTGACTTTC. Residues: CASSTGDRVGANVLTF. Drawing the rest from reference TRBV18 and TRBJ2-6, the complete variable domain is NAGVMQNPRHLVRRRGQEARLRCSPMKGHSHVYWYRQLPEEGLKFMVYLQKENIIDESGMPKERFSAEFPKEGPSILRIQQVVRGDSAAYFCASSTGDRVGANVLTFGAGSRLTVL.

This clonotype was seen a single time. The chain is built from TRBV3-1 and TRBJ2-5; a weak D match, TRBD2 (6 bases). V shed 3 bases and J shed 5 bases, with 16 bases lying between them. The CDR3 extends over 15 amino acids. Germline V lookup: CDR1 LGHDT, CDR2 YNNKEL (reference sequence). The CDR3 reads CASSQGPTSVETQYF. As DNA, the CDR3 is TGTGCCAGCAGCCAGGGCCCGACTAGTGTCGAGACCCAGTACTTC.

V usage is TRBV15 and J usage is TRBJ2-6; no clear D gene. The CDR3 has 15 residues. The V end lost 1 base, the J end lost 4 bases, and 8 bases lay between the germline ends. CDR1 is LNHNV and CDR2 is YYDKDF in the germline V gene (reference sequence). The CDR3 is CATSRVDVGANVLTF. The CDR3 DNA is TGTGCCACCAGCAGAGTAGACGTGGGGGCCAACGTCCTGACTTTC.

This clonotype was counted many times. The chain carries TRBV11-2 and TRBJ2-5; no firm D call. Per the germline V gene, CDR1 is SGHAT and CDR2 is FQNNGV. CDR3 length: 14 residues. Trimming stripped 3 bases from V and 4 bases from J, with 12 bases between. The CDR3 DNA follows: TGTGCCAGCAGCTTCAGGAAGGGTACAGAGACCCAGTACTTC. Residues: CASSFRKGTETQYF.